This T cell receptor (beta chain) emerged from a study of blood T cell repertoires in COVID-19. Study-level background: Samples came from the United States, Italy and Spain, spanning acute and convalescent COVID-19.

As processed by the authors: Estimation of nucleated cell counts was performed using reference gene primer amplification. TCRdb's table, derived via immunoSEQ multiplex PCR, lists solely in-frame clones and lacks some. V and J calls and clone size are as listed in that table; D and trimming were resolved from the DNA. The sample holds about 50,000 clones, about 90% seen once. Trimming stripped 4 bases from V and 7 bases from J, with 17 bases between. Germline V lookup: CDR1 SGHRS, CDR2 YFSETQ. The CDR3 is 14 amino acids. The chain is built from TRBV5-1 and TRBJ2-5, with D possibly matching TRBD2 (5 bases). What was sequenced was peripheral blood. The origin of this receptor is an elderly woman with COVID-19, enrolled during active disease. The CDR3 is CASSIDMSRGTQYF. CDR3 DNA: TGCGCCAGCAGCATCGACATGTCCCGGGGGACCCAGTACTTC. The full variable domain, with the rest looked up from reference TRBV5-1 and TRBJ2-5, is KAGVTQTPRYLIKTRGQQVTLSCSPISGHRSVSWYQQTPGQGLQFLFEYFSETQRNKGNFPGRFSGRQFSNSRSEMNVSTLELGDSALYLCASSIDMSRGTQYFGPGTRLLVL.